This TCR beta chain appears in the sequencing data of a study of control samples from healthy donors and cancer patients. Between the trimmed V and J ends, which lost 1 base and 10 bases, there was a span of 8 bases. The CDR3 spans 13 residues. CDR1 is SGHTA, CDR2 FQGTGA, per germline. TCRdb's table, derived via immunoSEQ multiplex PCR, lists solely in-frame clones and lacks some. The sample has some 160,000 clones; about 89% are singletons. The specimen sequenced was blood. The chain is built from TRBV7-3 and TRBJ1-6; D call uncertain. The receptor was derived from a man younger than 45 in good health. The CDR3 sequence: CASSLIQWSPLHF. The CDR3 DNA reads TGTGCCAGCAGCTTAATTCAGTGGTCACCCCTCCACTTT.